Each of the 14 T cell receptor beta chains below was sequenced from the same sample in a study of cytomegalovirus exposure and HLA in healthy donors. PCR involved 60 Vbeta and 13 Jbeta primers. TCRdb's table, derived via immunoSEQ multiplex PCR, lists solely in-frame clones and lacks some. The sample carries about 120,000 clones, about 9.4% recorded once. Sequencing was carried out using PBMCs. These receptors were collected from a woman in her thirties or forties in good health and CMV-seropositive.

The V call is TRBV5-6, the J call TRBJ1-1; D is unclear. Trimming took 5 bases from V and 2 from J, leaving 13 bases between them. This CDR3 region has 14 residues. Germline V lookup: CDR1 SGHDT, CDR2 YYEEEE. The CDR3 protein is CASREMWRNTEAFF. In DNA form, the CDR3 reads TGTGCCAGCAGGGAGATGTGGAGAAACACTGAAGCTTTCTTT.

This clone showed up just a few times. The chain carries TRBV19 and TRBJ1-4, with 8 bases matching TRBD1. V was pared by 6 bases and J by 5 bases, with 8 bases of the junction left unmatched. From germline, CDR1 is LNHDA and CDR2 SQIVND (reference sequence). This CDR3 region has 15 residues. The CDR3 is CASREQGVTNEKLFF. CDR3 nucleotides: TGTGCCAGTAGGGAACAGGGGGTTACGAATGAAAAACTGTTTTTT.

The rearrangement links TRBV5-6 to TRBJ2-5; D is unclear. This CDR3 has 12 residues. Germline CDR1 SGHDT, CDR2 YYEEEE. Trimming removed 6 bases from V and 2 bases from J, with 8 bases in between. CDR3 bases: TGTGCCAGCAACTCTTGGCAAGAGACCCAGTACTTC. It is translated as CASNSWQETQYF.

This clone has more than one count but fewer than ten. The CDR3 loop is CASSLDSDTSGNTIYF. The CDR3 nucleotides read TGCGCCAGCAGCTTGGATTCGGACACCTCTGGAAACACCATATATTTT. The rearrangement joins TRBV5-1 to TRBJ1-3; weak D call: TRBD1 (5 bases). Germline V gene sequence: CDR1 SGHRS, CDR2 YFSETQ. This CDR3 has 16 residues. The germline V and J ends were trimmed by 0 bases and 0 bases, with 10 bases remaining between them.

The chain joins TRBV6-4 to TRBJ2-3; 8 nucleotides match TRBD2. J gave up 0 bases and V 2 bases, and 10 bases lay outside the gene matches. Germline CDR1 is MRHNA and CDR2 is SNTAGT. This CDR3 is 18 amino acids long. The CDR3 protein is CASSDGPGGGPSTDTQYF. As DNA, the CDR3 is TGTGCCAGCAGTGACGGGCCTGGCGGGGGGCCAAGCACAGATACGCAGTATTTT.

This clone has just a few counts. V is TRBV2 and J is TRBJ2-7; tentatively, D is TRBD1 (5 bases). The CDR3 has 14 amino acids. Germline loops: CDR1 SNHLY, CDR2 FYNNEI. V shed 1 base and J shed 6 bases, with 13 bases lying between them. The chain's CDR3 is CASSEGIGASEQYF. DNA of the CDR3: TGTGCCAGCAGTGAAGGTATAGGGGCCTCCGAGCAGTACTTC.

The chain employs TRBV7-9 and TRBJ2-2; 11 bases are a match to TRBD1. V gave up 5 bases and J gave up 4 bases; unmatched junction bases: 6. The CDR3 runs to 16 residues. Germline V gives CDR1 SEHNR, CDR2 FQNEAQ (reference sequence). The CDR3 spells CASSKPGQGVTGELFF. DNA for the CDR3: TGTGCCAGCAGCAAGCCGGGACAGGGGGTCACCGGGGAGCTGTTTTTT.

The chain joins TRBV18 to TRBJ1-4, with D perhaps matching TRBD1 (5 bases). The CDR3 totals 15 residues. V was clipped by 3 bases and J by 3 bases, with 11 bases between them. CDR1 and CDR2 from the germline V gene are KGHSH and LQKENI. CDR3 amino acids: CASSPAGVPNEKLFF. In nucleotides, the CDR3 is TGTGCCAGCTCACCGGCGGGGGTTCCTAATGAAAAACTGTTTTTT.

This clone was counted between two and nine times. This CDR3 reads CASSQTWPTEQYF. The DNA for the CDR3 is TGTGCCAGCAGTCAGACTTGGCCTACGGAGCAGTACTTC. The rearrangement uses TRBV6-1 and TRBJ2-7; D gene unclear. The CDR3 runs 13 residues. Trimming stripped 5 bases from V and 7 bases from J, with 15 bases between. Per germline, CDR1 MNHNS and CDR2 SASEGT.

The table lists this clone with a few counts. CDR3 in amino acids: CASRSTGGNGANVLTF. As DNA, the CDR3 is TGTGCCAGTCGATCTACAGGGGGCAATGGGGCCAACGTCCTGACTTTC. The V gene is TRBV28, the J gene TRBJ2-6; 9 positions agree with TRBD1. This CDR3 is built from 16 residues. The germline gives CDR1 MDHEN, CDR2 SYDVKM. The trim removed 9 bases at V and 3 bases at J, leaving 9 bases unmatched.

The chain recombines TRBV5-1 with TRBJ2-1; tentative D call: TRBD2 (7 bases). Germline CDR1 SGHRS, CDR2 YFSETQ. This CDR3 region has 16 residues. V shed 0 bases and J shed 7 bases, with 17 bases lying between them. For the CDR3, the DNA is TGCGCCAGCAGCTTGGGGGCGGGGGCTGTTCGTAATGAGCAGTTCTTC. Translation gives CASSLGAGAVRNEQFF.

A few counts support this clone. This sequence joins TRBV27 and TRBJ2-7; 8 bases match TRBD2. CDR1 is MNHEY, CDR2 SMNVEV, per germline (reference sequence). This CDR3 has 15 amino acids. The ends lost 3 bases at V and 2 bases at J; junction bases unmatched: 6. Here the CDR3 DNA reads TGTGCCAGCAGTTTTGGTAGCGGGGCCCCCTACGAGCAGTACTTC. Its protein is CASSFGSGAPYEQYF.

This chain connects TRBV6-6 to TRBJ2-3; 11 positions match TRBD2. Germline V lookup: CDR1 MNHNY, CDR2 SVGAGI (reference sequence). V shed 6 bases, J shed 2 bases, and the junction held 4 bases outside the gene matches. CDR3 length: 15 residues. Written as DNA, the CDR3 is TGTGCCAGCAGAGATAGCGGGGGGGCCACAGATACGCAGTATTTT. Protein: CASRDSGGATDTQYF.

The chain couples TRBV28 to TRBJ2-2, with 8 bases fitting TRBD1. There are 13 residues in the CDR3. Germline V gene sequence: CDR1 MDHEN, CDR2 SYDVKM. Trimming took 6 bases from V and 7 from J; bases not matched to a gene: 4. CDR3 nucleotide sequence: TGTGCCAGCAGGTCCGACAGGGGCGGGGAGCTGTTTTTT. Its translation is CASRSDRGGELFF. The full variable domain, completed using reference TRBV28 and TRBJ2-2, is DVKVTQSSRYLVKRTGEKVFLECVQDMDHENMFWYRQDPGLGLRLIYFSYDVKMKEKGDIPEGYSVSREKKERFSLILESASTNQTSMYLCASRSDRGGELFFGEGSRLTVL.